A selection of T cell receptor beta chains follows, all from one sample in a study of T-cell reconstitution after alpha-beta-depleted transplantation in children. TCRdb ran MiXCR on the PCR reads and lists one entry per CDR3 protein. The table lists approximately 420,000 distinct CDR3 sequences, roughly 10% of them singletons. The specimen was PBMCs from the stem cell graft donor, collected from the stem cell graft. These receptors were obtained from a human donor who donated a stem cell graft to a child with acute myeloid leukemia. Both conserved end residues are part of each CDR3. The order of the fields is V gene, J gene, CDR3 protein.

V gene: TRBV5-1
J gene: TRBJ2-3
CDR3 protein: CASSLRRVGDTQYF

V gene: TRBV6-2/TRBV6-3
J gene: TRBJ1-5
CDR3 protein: CASSYSGSRPQHF

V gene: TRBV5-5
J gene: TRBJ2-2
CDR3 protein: CASSLEPSGPNTGELFF

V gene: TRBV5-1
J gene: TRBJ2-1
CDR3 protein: CASSPGSGRAFNEQFF

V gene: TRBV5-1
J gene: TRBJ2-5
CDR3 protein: CASSWGPGGETQYF

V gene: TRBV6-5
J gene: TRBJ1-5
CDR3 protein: CASSYSGGSSPQHF

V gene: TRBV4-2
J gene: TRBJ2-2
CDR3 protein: CASSQERLAGGANTGELFF

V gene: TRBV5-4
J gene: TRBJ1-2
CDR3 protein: CASSSSVGGRGYGYTF

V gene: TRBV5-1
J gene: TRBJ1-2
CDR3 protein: CASSPGTVSYTF

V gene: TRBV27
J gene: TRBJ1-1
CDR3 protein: CASRSSGFGTEAFF

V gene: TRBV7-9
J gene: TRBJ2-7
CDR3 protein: CASRASGLVYEQYF

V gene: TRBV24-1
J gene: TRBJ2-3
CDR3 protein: CATSDPGTDTQYF

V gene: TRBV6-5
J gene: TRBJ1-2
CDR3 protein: CASGKGGRGYTF

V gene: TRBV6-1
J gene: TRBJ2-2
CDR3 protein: CASRNSGTVGELFF

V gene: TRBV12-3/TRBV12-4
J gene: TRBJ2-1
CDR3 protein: CATGRSGDSYNEQFF

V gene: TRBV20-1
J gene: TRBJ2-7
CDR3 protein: CSARAGTSSDEQYF

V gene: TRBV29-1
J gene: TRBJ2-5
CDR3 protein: CSVQRGQGTQYF

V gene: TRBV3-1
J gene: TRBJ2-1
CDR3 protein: CASSQVYGQGAYNEQFF

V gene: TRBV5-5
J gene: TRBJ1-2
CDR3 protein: CASSGGTGSIRIYTF

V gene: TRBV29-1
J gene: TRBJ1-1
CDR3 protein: CSVLQGAYAFF

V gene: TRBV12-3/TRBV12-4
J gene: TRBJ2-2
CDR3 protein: CAISGTGGETGELFF

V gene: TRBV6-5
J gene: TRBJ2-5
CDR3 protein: CASSYGTAETQYF

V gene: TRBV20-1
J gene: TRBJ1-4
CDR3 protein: CSASPGTNNEKLFF

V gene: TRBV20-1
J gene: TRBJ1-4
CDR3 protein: CSARNTGGEKLFF

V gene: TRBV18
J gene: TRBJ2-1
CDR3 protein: CASSRRVSSYNEQFF

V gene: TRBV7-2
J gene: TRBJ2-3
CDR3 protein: CASRLRDFSTDTQYF

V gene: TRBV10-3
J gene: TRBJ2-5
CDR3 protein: CAISERRTHQETQYF

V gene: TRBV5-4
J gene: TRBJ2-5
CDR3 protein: CASSYGTSGKETQYF

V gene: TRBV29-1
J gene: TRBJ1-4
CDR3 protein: CSGRQGLTNEKLFF

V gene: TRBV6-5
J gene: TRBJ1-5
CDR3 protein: CASSYRQNQPQHF